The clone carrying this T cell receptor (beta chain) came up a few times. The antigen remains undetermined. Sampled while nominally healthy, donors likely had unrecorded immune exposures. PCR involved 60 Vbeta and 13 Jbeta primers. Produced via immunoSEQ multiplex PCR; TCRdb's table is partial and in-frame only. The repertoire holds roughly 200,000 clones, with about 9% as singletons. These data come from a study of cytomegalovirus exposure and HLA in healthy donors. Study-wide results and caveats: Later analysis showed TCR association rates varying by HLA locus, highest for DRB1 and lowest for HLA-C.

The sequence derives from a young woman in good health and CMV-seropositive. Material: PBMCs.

CDR3 region: CASSPTRDRANTGELFF. DNA of the CDR3: TGCGCCAGCAGTCCCACGCGGGACAGGGCGAACACCGGGGAGCTGTTTTTT. The gene calls are TRBV10-2 and TRBJ2-2, with 9 bases lining up with TRBD1. Trimming took 5 bases from V and 0 from J; bases not matched to a gene: 7. CDR1 is WSHSY and CDR2 is SAAADI in the germline V gene. CDR3 length equals 17 residues.